Given below is one T cell receptor (beta chain) in context. What it binds is not known. These data belong to a study of T-cell memory formation after mild COVID-19. Background on the study: Largely, the TCR clusters proved donor specific. Study results and limitations: Prior to infection, memory already included some responding clones, suggesting cross-reactive memory joined.

In TCRdb, the 5' RACE reads were re-called with MiXCR into one record per CDR3 protein. The sample lists some 190,000 distinct CDR3 sequences, around 15% seen once, with around 2% in the top ten. In germline, CDR1 is LGHNA, CDR2 YNFKEQ. CDR3 length equals 16 residues. Trimming removed 0 bases from V and 3 bases from J; junction bases left unmatched: 4. The rearrangement links TRBV4-2 to TRBJ2-2, with 7 bases lining up with TRBD2. The receptor was isolated from an adult woman who had mild COVID-19 (a few samples of this study predate the infection). Cell type and time point are not known. The sequencing sample was made of PBMCs or a T cell subset sorted from them (not recorded which). The CDR3 loop reads CASSQEAREDTGELFF. The CDR3 DNA reads TGTGCCAGCAGCCAAGAGGCTCGGGAGGACACCGGGGAGCTGTTTTTT.